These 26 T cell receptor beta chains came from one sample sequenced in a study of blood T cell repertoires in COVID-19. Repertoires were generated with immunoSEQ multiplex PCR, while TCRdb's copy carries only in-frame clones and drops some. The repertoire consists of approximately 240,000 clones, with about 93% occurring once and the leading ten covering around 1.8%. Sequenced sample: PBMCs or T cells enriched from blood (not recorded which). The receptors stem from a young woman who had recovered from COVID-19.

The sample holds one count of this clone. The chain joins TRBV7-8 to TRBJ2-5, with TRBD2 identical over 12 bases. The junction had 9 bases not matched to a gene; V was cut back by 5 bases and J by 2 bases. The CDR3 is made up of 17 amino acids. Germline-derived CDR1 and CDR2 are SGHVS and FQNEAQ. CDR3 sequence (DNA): TGTGCCAGCAGCCAGGCGGCTAGCGGGAGGGGACAAGAGACCCAGTACTTC. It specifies CASSQAASGRGQETQYF. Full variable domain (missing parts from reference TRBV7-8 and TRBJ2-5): GAGVSQSPRYKVAKRGQDVALRCDPISGHVSLFWYQQALGQGPEFLTYFQNEAQLDKSGLPSDRFFAERPEGSVSTLKIQRTQQEDSAVYLCASSQAASGRGQETQYFGPGTRLLVL.

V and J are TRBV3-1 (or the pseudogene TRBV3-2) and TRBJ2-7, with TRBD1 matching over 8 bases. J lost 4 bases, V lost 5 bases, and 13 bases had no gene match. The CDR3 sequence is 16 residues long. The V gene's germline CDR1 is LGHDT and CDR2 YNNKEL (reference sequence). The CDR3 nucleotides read TGTGCCAGCAGCACACCCCCCGGGACAGGAAGGTACGAGCAGTACTTC. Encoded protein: CASSTPPGTGRYEQYF.

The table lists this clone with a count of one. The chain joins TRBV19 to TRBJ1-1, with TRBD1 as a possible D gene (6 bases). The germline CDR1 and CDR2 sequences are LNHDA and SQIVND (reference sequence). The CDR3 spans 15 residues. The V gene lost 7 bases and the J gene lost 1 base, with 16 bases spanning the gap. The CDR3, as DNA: TGTGCCAGTAACCAGGGGCTGGATCGGAACACTGAAGCTTTCTTT. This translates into CASNQGLDRNTEAFF.

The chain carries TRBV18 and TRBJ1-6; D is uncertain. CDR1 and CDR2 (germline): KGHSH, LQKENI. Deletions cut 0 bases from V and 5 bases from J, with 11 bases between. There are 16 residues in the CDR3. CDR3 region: CASSPPNEGNNSPLHF. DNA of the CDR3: TGTGCCAGCTCACCACCGAACGAGGGAAATAATTCACCCCTCCACTTT. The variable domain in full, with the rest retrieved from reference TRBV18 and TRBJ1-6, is NAGVMQNPRHLVRRRGQEARLRCSPMKGHSHVYWYRQLPEEGLKFMVYLQKENIIDESGMPKERFSAEFPKEGPSILRIQQVVRGDSAAYFCASSPPNEGNNSPLHFGNGTRLTVT.

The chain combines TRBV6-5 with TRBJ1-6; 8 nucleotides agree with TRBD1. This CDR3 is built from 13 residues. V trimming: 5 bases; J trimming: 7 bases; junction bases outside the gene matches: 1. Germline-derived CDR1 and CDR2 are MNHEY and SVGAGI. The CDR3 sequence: CASSRQGNSPLHF. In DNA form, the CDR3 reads TGTGCCAGCAGTCGACAGGGGAATTCACCCCTCCACTTT.

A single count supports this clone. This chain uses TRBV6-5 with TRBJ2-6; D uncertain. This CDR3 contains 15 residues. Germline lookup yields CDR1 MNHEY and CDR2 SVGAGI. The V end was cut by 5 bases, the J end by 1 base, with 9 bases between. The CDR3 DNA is TGTGCCAGCAGTCAATTCAGGTCTGGGGCCAACGTCCTGACTTTC. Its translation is CASSQFRSGANVLTF.

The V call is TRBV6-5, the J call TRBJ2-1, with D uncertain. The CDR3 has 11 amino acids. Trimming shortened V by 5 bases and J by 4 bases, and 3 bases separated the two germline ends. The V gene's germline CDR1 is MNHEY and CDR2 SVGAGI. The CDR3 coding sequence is TGTGCCAGCAGTACTTACAATGAGCAGTTCTTC. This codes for CASSTYNEQFF.

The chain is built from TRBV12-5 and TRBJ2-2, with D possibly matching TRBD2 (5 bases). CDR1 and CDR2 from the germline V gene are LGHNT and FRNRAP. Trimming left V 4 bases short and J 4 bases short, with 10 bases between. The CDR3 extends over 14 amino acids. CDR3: CASGSGWVTGELFF. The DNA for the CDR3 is TGTGCTAGTGGTTCGGGGTGGGTCACCGGGGAGCTGTTTTTT.

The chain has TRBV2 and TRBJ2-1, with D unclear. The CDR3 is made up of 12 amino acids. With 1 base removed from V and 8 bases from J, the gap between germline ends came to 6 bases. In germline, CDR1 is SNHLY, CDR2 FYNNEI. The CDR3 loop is CASSEELDEQFF. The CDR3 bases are TGTGCCAGCAGTGAAGAGCTCGATGAGCAGTTCTTC. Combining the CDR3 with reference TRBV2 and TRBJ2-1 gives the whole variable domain EPEVTQTPSHQVTQMGQEVILRCVPISNHLYFYWYRQILGQKVEFLVSFYNNEISEKSEIFDDQFSVERPDGSNFTLKIRSTKLEDSAMYFCASSEELDEQFFGPGTRLTVL.

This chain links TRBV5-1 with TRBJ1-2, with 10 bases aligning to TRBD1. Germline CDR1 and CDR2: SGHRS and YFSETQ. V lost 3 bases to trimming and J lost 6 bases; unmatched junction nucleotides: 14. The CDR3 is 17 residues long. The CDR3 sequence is CASSYRDRGVLGHGYTF. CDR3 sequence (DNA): TGCGCCAGCAGCTACCGGGACAGGGGTGTATTGGGGCATGGCTACACCTTC.

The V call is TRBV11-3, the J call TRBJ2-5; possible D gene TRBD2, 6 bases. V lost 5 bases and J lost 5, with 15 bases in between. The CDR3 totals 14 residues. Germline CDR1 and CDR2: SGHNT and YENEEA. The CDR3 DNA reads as TGTGCCAGCAGCCCCCGGGAGAGTGGGGAGACCCAGTACTTC. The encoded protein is CASSPRESGETQYF.

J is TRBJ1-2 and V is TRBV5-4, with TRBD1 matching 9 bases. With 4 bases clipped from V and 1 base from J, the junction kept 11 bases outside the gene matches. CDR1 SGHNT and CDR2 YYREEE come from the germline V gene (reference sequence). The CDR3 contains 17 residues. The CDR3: CASSPNLGQGDNYGYTF. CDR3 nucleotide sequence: TGTGCCAGCAGCCCAAACTTGGGACAGGGAGATAACTATGGCTACACCTTC.

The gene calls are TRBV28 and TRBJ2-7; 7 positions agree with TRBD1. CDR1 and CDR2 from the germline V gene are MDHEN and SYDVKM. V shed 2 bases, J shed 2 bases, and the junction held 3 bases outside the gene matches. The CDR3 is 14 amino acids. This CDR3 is CASSLATGTYEQYF. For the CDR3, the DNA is TGTGCCAGCAGTTTAGCGACAGGGACCTACGAGCAGTACTTC.

CDR3 coding DNA: TGTGCCAGCAGCACACGGGACAGGAACACTGAAGCTTTCTTT. It encodes CASSTRDRNTEAFF. The chain links TRBV11-3 to TRBJ1-1; TRBD1 agrees at 7 bases. The V segment lost 5 bases and the J segment 1 base; nucleotides outside the gene matches: 4. Per germline, CDR1 SGHNT and CDR2 YENEEA. CDR3 length equals 14 residues.

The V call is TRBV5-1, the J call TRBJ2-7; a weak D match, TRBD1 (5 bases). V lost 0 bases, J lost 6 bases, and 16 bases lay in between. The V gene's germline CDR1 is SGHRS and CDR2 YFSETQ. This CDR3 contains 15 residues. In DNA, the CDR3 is TGCGCCAGCAGCTTGGGGGCATCCACAGGTGCCGAGCAGTACTTC. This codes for CASSLGASTGAEQYF.

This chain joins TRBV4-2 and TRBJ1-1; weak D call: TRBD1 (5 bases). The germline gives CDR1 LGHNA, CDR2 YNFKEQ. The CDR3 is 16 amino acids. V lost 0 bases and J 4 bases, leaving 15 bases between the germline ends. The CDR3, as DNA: TGTGCCAGCAGCCAAGATAGTTGGGGGGATTTCACTGAAGCTTTCTTT. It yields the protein CASSQDSWGDFTEAFF.

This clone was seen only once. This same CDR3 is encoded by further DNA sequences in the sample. CDR3 nucleotide sequence: TGCGCCAGCAGCTGGGGGCAGACGAACACTGAAGCTTTCTTT. This encodes CASSWGQTNTEAFF. V gene TRBV5-1 combines with J gene TRBJ1-1; D possibly corresponds to TRBD1 (6 bases). Germline loops: CDR1 SGHRS, CDR2 YFSETQ. The CDR3 loop spans 14 amino acids. Trimming stripped 3 bases from V and 1 base from J, with 10 bases between.

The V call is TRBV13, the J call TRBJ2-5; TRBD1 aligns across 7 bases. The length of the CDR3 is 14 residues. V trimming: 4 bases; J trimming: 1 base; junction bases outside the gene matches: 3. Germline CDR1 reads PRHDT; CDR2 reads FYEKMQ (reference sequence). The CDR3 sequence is CASSWTGLQETQYF. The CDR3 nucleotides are TGTGCCAGCAGCTGGACAGGACTCCAAGAGACCCAGTACTTC. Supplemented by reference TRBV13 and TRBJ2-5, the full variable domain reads AAGVIQSPRHLIKEKRETATLKCYPIPRHDTVYWYQQGPGQDPQFLISFYEKMQSDKGSIPDRFSAQQFSDYHSELNMSSLELGDSALYFCASSWTGLQETQYFGPGTRLLVL.

Written as DNA, the CDR3 is TGCGCCAGCAGCCACGACAGATTCGGGGGGGACACTGAAGCTTTCTTT. It codes for CASSHDRFGGDTEAFF. V and J are TRBV4-3 and TRBJ1-1; weak D call: TRBD1 (5 bases). This CDR3 is 16 amino acids long. Trimming removed 3 bases at V and 3 bases at J, with 17 bases between. The germline V gene encodes CDR1 LGHNA and CDR2 YSLEER.

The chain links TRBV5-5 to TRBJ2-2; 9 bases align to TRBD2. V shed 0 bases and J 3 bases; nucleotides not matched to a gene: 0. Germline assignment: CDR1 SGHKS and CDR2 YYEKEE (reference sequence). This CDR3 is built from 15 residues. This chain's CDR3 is CASSLGLADTGELFF. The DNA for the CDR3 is TGTGCCAGCAGCTTGGGACTAGCGGACACCGGGGAGCTGTTTTTT.

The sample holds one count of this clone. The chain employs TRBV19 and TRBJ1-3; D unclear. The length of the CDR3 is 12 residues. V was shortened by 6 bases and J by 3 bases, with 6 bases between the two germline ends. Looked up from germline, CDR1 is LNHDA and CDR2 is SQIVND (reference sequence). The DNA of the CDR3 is TGTGCCAGTAGCCTCTTTGGAAACACCATATATTTT. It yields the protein CASSLFGNTIYF.

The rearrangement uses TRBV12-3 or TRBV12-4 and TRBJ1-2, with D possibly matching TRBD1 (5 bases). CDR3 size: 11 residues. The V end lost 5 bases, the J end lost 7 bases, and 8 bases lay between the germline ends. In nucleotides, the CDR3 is TGTGCCAGCAGTCCGGGGGGTGGCTACACCTTC. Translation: CASSPGGGYTF.

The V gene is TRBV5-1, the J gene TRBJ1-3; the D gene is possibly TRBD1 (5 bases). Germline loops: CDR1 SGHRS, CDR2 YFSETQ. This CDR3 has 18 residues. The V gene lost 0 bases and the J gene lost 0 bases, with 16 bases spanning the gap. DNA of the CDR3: TGCGCCAGCAGCTTGGACCCTCCCCAGGGACTCTCTGGAAACACCATATATTTT. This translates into CASSLDPPQGLSGNTIYF.

In DNA form, the CDR3 reads TGTGCCAGCTCACGGGGGGGCGAAGATACGCAGTATTTT. It translates to CASSRGGEDTQYF. The chain combines TRBV18 with TRBJ2-3; a possible D gene is TRBD2 (7 bases). Per germline, CDR1 KGHSH and CDR2 LQKENI. This CDR3 is 13 amino acids long. The V gene lost 4 bases and the J gene lost 5 bases, with 10 bases spanning the gap. Together with reference TRBV18 and TRBJ2-3, the CDR3 gives the full variable domain: NAGVMQNPRHLVRRRGQEARLRCSPMKGHSHVYWYRQLPEEGLKFMVYLQKENIIDESGMPKERFSAEFPKEGPSILRIQQVVRGDSAAYFCASSRGGEDTQYFGPGTRLTVL.

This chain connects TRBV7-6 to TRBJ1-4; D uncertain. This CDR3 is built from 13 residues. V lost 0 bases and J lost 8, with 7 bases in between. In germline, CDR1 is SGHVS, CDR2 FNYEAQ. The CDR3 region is CASSLARSEKLFF. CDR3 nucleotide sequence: TGTGCCAGCAGCTTAGCGCGTAGCGAAAAACTGTTTTTT.

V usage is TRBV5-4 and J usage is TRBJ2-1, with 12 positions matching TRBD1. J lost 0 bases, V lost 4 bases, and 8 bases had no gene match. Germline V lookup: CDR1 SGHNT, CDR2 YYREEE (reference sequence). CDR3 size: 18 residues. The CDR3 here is CASSVGQGALSSYNEQFF. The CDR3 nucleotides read TGTGCCAGCAGCGTGGGACAGGGGGCACTGAGCTCCTACAATGAGCAGTTCTTC.